The entry that follows covers one TCR beta chain sequence. Its antigen is not known. Sequenced by immunoSEQ multiplex PCR; TCRdb stores in-frame clones only, minus some. The data show 5,000 or so clones, about 90% seen once. This specimen belongs to a study of brain T cells in children with intractable seizures. Study-level points and caveats: Each case's top public CDR3 resembled known HCMV, EBV or influenza A CDR3s. Clones missing pre-surgery may reflect undersampling of that blood sample. Viral specificity was inferred only from CDR3 similarity; HCMV serostatus was unknown.

Surgery cases with the highest brain T cell transcript signatures were chosen for sequencing. Before surgery, patients took at least one anti-epileptic drug. The CDR3 covers 18 residues. V shed 7 bases and J 2 bases; nucleotides not matched to a gene: 19. Germline-derived CDR1 and CDR2 are WNHNN and SYGVQD (reference sequence). The sequence was collected from a boy under three years old with focal cortical dysplasia and intractable seizures. The sample was resected brain tissue, taken at surgery. The genes are TRBV10-1 and TRBJ2-7, with TRBD2 matching over 8 bases. The CDR3, as DNA: TGCGCCAGCACTTGGTACCTCCGGGAGGGAAACTTCACCTACGAGCAGTACTTC. Translation gives CASTWYLREGNFTYEQYF.